This TCR beta chain came from a study of control samples from healthy donors and cancer patients. The CDR3 is 16 residues long. Germline V gives CDR1 LGHNA, CDR2 YNFKEQ. Losses at the gene ends were 0 bases for V and 2 bases for J; bases not matched to a gene: 5. Assay: immunoSEQ multiplex PCR; the TCRdb copy retains only in-frame clones and omits some. Of 110,000 to 150,000 clones in the sample, 70% to 90% were seen once. The V gene is TRBV4-2, the J gene TRBJ2-7; 9 bases are shared with TRBD2. The sequence was collected from a woman in her thirties in good health. Material for sequencing was blood. CDR3 in DNA: TGTGCCAGCAGCCAAGATTGGGCTAGCGGGACCTACGAGCAGTACTTC. This translates into CASSQDWASGTYEQYF.